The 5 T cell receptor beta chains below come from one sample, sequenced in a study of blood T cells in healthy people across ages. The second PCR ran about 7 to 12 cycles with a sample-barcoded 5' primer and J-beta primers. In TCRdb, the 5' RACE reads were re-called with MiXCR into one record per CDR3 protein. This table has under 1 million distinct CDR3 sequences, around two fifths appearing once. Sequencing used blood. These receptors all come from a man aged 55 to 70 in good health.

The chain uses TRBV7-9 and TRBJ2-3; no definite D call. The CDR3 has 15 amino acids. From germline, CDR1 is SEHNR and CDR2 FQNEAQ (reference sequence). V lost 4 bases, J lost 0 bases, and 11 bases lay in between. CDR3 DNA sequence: TGTGCCAGCAGCTGGCCGGGCAGTAGCACAGATACGCAGTATTTT. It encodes CASSWPGSSTDTQYF.

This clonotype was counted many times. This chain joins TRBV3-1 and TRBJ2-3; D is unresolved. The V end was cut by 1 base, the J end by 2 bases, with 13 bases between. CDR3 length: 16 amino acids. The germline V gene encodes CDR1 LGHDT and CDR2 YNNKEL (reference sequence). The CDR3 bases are TGTGCCAGCAGCCAAGTCTCTGGGTCGGCCACAGATACGCAGTATTTT. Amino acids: CASSQVSGSATDTQYF.

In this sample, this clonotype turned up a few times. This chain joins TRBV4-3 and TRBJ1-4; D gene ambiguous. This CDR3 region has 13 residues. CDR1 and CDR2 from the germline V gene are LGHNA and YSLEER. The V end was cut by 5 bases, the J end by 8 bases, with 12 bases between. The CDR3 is CASSWEGREKLFF. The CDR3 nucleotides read TGCGCCAGCAGCTGGGAAGGTCGCGAAAAACTGTTTTTT.

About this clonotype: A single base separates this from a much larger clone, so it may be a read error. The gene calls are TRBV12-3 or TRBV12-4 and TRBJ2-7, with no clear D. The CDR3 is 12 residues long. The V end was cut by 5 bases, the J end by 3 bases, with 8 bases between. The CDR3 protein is CASSPPGYEQYV. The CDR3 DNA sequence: TGTGCCAGCAGTCCCCCGGGCTACGAGCAGTACGTC.

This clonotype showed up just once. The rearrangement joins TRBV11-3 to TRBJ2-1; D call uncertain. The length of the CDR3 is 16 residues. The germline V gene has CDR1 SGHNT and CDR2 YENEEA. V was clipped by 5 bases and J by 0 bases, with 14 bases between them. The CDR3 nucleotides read TGTGCCAGCAGCCCTAGTTTCCGCGTCTCCTACAATGAGCAGTTCTTC. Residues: CASSPSFRVSYNEQFF.